This TCR beta chain was recorded in a study of cytotoxic CD8 clonotypes in ibrutinib-treated CLL. Looking at the study overall: There were about 10 relapsed/refractory patients and approximately 16 treatment-naive patients, and around 17 were IGHV unmutated.

Deep sequencing aimed at 1 in 200,000 to 1 in 1 million T cells' resolution. The protocol was immunoSEQ multiplex PCR, while the TCRdb copy is restricted to in-frame clones and leaves out a portion. The table includes about 72,000 clones, around 80% detected once. Remarks on this clone: What it binds is unknown.

The CDR3 is 15 residues long. Trimming took 0 bases from V and 4 from J, leaving 13 bases between them. CDR1 and CDR2 (germline): SGHNT, YYREEE (reference sequence). Study observations and caveats: The study found baseline clonality above age-matched healthy donors, tracking circulating CD8+ T-cell counts.

The chain uses TRBV5-4 and TRBJ2-5, with D perhaps matching TRBD2 (7 bases). The sequence derives from a human donor with chronic lymphocytic leukemia. The sample in question was PBMCs, obtained at disease progression, from a patient treated with ibrutinib. The DNA for the CDR3 is TGTGCCAGCAGCTTGGCGGGGGGCCCCCCAGAGACCCAGTACTTC. This translates into CASSLAGGPPETQYF.